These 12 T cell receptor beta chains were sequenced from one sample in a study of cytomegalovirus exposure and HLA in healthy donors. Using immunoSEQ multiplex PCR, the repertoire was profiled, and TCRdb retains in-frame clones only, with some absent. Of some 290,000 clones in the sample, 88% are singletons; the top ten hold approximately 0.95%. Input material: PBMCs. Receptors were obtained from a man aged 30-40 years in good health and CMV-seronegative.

The CDR3 nucleotides are TGTGCCAGCTCACCCACTACCCCAGGACAGGGCGTTCACCTCCACTTT. It translates to CASSPTTPGQGVHLHF. The chain uses TRBV18 and TRBJ1-6; 8 bases fit TRBD1. The CDR3 has 16 residues. The V and J ends lost 3 bases and 15 bases, in that order; junction bases with no gene match: 16. Germline V CDR1 and CDR2: KGHSH, LQKENI. Full variable domain (remainder filled in from reference TRBV18 and TRBJ1-6): NAGVMQNPRHLVRRRGQEARLRCSPMKGHSHVYWYRQLPEEGLKFMVYLQKENIIDESGMPKERFSAEFPKEGPSILRIQQVVRGDSAAYFCASSPTTPGQGVHLHFGNGTRLTVT.

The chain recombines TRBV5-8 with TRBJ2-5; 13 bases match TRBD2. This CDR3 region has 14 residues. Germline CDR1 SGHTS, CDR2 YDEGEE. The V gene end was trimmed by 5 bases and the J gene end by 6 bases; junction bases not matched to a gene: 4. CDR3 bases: TGTGCCAGCAGGGGACTAGCGGGGACCCAGACCCAGTACTTC. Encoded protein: CASRGLAGTQTQYF.

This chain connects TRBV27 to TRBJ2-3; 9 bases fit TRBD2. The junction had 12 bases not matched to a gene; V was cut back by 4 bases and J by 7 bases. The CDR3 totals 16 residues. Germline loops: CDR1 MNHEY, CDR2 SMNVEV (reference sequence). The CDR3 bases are TGTGCCAGCAGTTCCTTAGCGGGGGCCCTCGAGTATACGCAGTATTTT. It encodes CASSSLAGALEYTQYF.

CDR3 nucleotide sequence: TGTGCCAGCAGCCGTCGGACAGCATGGTACTCTGGGGCCAACGTCCTGACTTTC. As protein: CASSRRTAWYSGANVLTF. This chain links TRBV14 with TRBJ2-6, with D perhaps matching TRBD1 (6 bases). V was pared by 4 bases and J by 0 bases, with 16 bases between. The germline V gene encodes CDR1 SGHDN and CDR2 FVKESK. CDR3 size: 18 residues.

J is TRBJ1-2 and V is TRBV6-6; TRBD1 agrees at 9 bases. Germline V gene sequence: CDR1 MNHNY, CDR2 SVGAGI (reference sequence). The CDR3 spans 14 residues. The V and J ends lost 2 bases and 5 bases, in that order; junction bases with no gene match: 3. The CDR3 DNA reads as TGTGCCAGCAGTTACCAACAGGGGGCGTATGGCTACACCTTC. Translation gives CASSYQQGAYGYTF.

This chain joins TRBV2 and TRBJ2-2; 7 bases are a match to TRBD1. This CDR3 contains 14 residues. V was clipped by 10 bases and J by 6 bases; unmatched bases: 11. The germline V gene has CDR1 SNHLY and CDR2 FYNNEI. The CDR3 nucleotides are TGTGCCAATACCGACAGGGTACGGCCCGGGGAGCTGTTTTTT. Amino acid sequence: CANTDRVRPGELFF.

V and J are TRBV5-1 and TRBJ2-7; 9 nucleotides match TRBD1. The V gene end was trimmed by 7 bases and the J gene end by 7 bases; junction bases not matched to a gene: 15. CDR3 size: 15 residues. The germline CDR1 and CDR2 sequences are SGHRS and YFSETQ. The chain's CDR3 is CASGNPGQGKEEQYF. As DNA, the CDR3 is TGCGCCAGCGGAAACCCGGGACAGGGAAAGGAAGAGCAGTACTTC.

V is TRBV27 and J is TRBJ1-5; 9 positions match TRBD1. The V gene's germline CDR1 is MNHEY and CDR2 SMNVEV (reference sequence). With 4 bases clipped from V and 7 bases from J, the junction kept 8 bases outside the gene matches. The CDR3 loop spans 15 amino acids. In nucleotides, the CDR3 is TGTGCCAGCAGTTCCGGGACAGGGCTTGTACAGCCCCAGCATTTT. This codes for CASSSGTGLVQPQHF.

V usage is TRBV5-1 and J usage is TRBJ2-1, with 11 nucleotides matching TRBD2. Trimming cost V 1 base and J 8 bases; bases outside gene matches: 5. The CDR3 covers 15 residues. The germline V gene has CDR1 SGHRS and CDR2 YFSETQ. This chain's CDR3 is CASSLSTSGEHEQFF. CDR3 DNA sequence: TGCGCCAGCAGCTTGTCGACTAGCGGGGAGCATGAGCAGTTCTTC.

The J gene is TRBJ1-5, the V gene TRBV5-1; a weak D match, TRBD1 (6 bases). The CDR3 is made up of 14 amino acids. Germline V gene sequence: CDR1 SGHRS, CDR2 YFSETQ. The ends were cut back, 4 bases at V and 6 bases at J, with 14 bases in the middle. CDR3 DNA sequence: TGCGCCAGCAGCGCAGAGACAGGTAGTCAGCCCCAGCATTTT. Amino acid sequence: CASSAETGSQPQHF. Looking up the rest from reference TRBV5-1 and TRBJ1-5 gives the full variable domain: KAGVTQTPRYLIKTRGQQVTLSCSPISGHRSVSWYQQTPGQGLQFLFEYFSETQRNKGNFPGRFSGRQFSNSRSEMNVSTLELGDSALYLCASSAETGSQPQHFGDGTRLSIL.

CDR3 amino acids: CAISEPRGPAEAFF. The DNA for the CDR3 is TGTGCCATCAGTGAGCCGAGGGGGCCGGCTGAAGCTTTCTTT. This chain uses TRBV10-3 with TRBJ1-1; 7 nucleotides align to TRBD1. The CDR3 is made up of 14 amino acids. V was pared by 2 bases and J by 6 bases, with 6 bases of the junction left unmatched. Germline V CDR1 and CDR2: ENHRY, SYGVKD.

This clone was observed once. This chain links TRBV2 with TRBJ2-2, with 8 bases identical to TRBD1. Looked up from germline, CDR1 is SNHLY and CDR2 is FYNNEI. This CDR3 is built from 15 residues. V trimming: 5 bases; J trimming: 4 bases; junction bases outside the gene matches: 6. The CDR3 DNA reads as TGTGCCAGCAGTCACACAGGGGGAGGCACCGGGGAGCTGTTTTTT. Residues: CASSHTGGGTGELFF.